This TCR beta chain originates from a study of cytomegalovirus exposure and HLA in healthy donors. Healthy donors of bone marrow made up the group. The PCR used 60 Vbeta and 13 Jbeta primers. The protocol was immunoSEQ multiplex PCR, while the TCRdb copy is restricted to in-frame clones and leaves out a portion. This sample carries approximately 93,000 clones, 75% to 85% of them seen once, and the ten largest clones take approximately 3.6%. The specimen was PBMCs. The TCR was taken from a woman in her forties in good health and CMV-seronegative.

The CDR3 spells CAWKKRGREFSYNEQFF. The CDR3 DNA reads as TGTGCCTGGAAGAAGCGGGGGAGAGAGTTCTCCTACAATGAGCAGTTCTTC. This chain joins TRBV30 and TRBJ2-1; 8 bases align to TRBD2. V shed 4 bases and J 0 bases; nucleotides not matched to a gene: 11. The CDR3 is made up of 17 amino acids. Per germline, CDR1 GTSNPN and CDR2 SVGIG (reference sequence).